The 16 T cell receptor beta chains presented below share a single source sample, sequenced in a study of blood T cell repertoires in COVID-19. Sequencing was performed with immunoSEQ multiplex PCR; in TCRdb, only in-frame clones are kept and a portion is missing. The sample has 150,000 to 200,000 clones; roughly nine tenths are singletons. What was sequenced was peripheral blood. These receptors came from an elderly woman in a cohort sampled during active or convalescent COVID-19.

The chain combines TRBV11-3 with TRBJ2-5, with 14 bases fitting TRBD2. The V and J ends lost 6 bases and 9 bases, in that order; junction bases with no gene match: 12. The germline V gene has CDR1 SGHNT and CDR2 YENEEA. The CDR3 is made up of 16 amino acids. In DNA, the CDR3 is TGTGCCAGCAGAGTGACTAGCGGGGGGGTCCCAGGGGCCCAGTACTTC. This translates into CASRVTSGGVPGAQYF.

This clone was detected once. The genes are TRBV6-1 and TRBJ1-4; D gene ambiguous. Germline values: CDR1 MNHNS, CDR2 SASEGT. This CDR3 is built from 16 residues. V gave up 2 bases and J gave up 3 bases, with 13 bases separating them. DNA for the CDR3: TGTGCCAGCAGTGAAATGCGGGGTACTGCTAATGAAAAACTGTTTTTT. Translation: CASSEMRGTANEKLFF.

The CDR3 loop reads CASSIAGAARGELFF. CDR3 nucleotide sequence: TGTGCCAGTAGTATAGCTGGGGCAGCCCGGGGGGAGCTGTTTTTT. The chain recombines TRBV19 with TRBJ2-2, with D possibly matching TRBD1 (5 bases). The V and J ends lost 1 base and 8 bases respectively, with 14 bases between them. CDR3 length: 15 amino acids. Germline CDR1 and CDR2: LNHDA and SQIVND (reference sequence).

CDR3 DNA sequence: TGTGCCAGCAGCCCCGGCGGGGACTTGAGTTGGGGCTACACCTTC. Translation gives CASSPGGDLSWGYTF. The chain links TRBV7-8 to TRBJ1-2; TRBD1 is a possible D gene (5 bases). Germline CDR1 reads SGHVS; CDR2 reads FQNEAQ. The V end lost 5 bases, the J end lost 8 bases, and 21 bases lay between the germline ends. This CDR3 comprises 15 residues. Based on the CDR3 plus reference TRBV7-8 and TRBJ1-2, the full variable domain is GAGVSQSPRYKVAKRGQDVALRCDPISGHVSLFWYQQALGQGPEFLTYFQNEAQLDKSGLPSDRFFAERPEGSVSTLKIQRTQQEDSAVYLCASSPGGDLSWGYTFGSGTRLTVV.

The gene calls are TRBV18 and TRBJ2-3; TRBD1 aligns across 9 bases. The CDR3 loop spans 15 amino acids. With 4 bases clipped from V and 2 bases from J, the junction kept 4 bases outside the gene matches. Germline V gives CDR1 KGHSH, CDR2 LQKENI. CDR3 in DNA: TGTGCCAGCTCACTGGGACAGGGTGCCACAGATACGCAGTATTTT. This translates into CASSLGQGATDTQYF.

The J gene is TRBJ1-5, the V gene TRBV7-9, with D uncertain. V was cut by 8 bases and J by 9 bases, with 20 bases left in between. Germline V gene sequence: CDR1 SEHNR, CDR2 FQNEAQ (reference sequence). This CDR3 spans 14 amino acids. The CDR3 coding sequence is TGTGCCAGCCTTTCTCAGGAGGCCGGTGGGCCCCAGCATTTT. Encoded protein: CASLSQEAGGPQHF.

Comments on this clone: The junction departs from the called germline gene at one end, perhaps through a read error. The V gene is TRBV27, the J gene TRBJ1-2; no clear D. The CDR3 covers 12 residues. Germline V gene sequence: CDR1 MNHEY, CDR2 SMNVEV (reference sequence). Here the CDR3 reads CASSLSGGVLLF. For the CDR3, the DNA is TGTGCCAGCAGTTTATCTGGCGGGGTCTTACTCTTC.

The chain recombines TRBV14 with TRBJ1-1; TRBD1 matches at 10 bases. After removal of 5 bases from V and 1 base from J, the junction contained 7 bases not matched to a gene. Looked up from germline, CDR1 is SGHDN and CDR2 is FVKESK. This CDR3 region has 16 residues. The CDR3 DNA is TGTGCCAGCAGCGCGGACAGGGGGTGGGGGAACACTGAAGCTTTCTTT. It yields the protein CASSADRGWGNTEAFF.

The V gene is TRBV28, the J gene TRBJ1-1, with 7 bases lining up with TRBD1. After removal of 6 bases from V and 11 bases from J, the junction contained 6 bases not matched to a gene. CDR3 length: 11 amino acids. Germline V gene data show CDR1 as MDHEN and CDR2 as SYDVKM. The CDR3, as DNA: TGTGCCAGCAGCCTTACAGGGGTCGCTTTCTTT. Its protein is CASSLTGVAFF.

J is TRBJ1-2 and V is TRBV7-2; D may be TRBD1 (5 bases). Trimming shortened V by 4 bases and J by 0 bases, and 12 bases separated the two germline ends. The germline CDR1 and CDR2 sequences are SGHTA and FQGNSA. CDR3 size: 15 residues. The CDR3 sequence is CASSYGGTANYGYTF. The CDR3 DNA reads as TGTGCCAGCAGCTACGGGGGAACAGCTAACTATGGCTACACCTTC. Variable domain in full (rest from reference TRBV7-2 and TRBJ1-2): GAGVSQSPSNKVTEKGKDVELRCDPISGHTALYWYRQSLGQGLEFLIYFQGNSAPDKSGLPSDRFSAERTGGSVSTLTIQRTQQEDSAVYLCASSYGGTANYGYTFGSGTRLTVV.

This chain connects TRBV5-1 to TRBJ2-7; TRBD1 matches at 9 bases. V shed 6 bases, J shed 2 bases, and the junction held 6 bases outside the gene matches. From germline, CDR1 is SGHRS and CDR2 YFSETQ. The CDR3 has 14 residues. The CDR3 sequence: CASKDTGGAYEQYF. CDR3 DNA sequence: TGCGCCAGCAAGGATACAGGGGGCGCCTACGAGCAGTACTTC.

The V and J genes are TRBV27 and TRBJ1-4, with 8 positions matching TRBD1. After removal of 4 bases from V and 8 bases from J, the junction contained 6 bases not matched to a gene. Germline values: CDR1 MNHEY, CDR2 SMNVEV (reference sequence). The CDR3 extends over 14 amino acids. The CDR3 DNA sequence: TGTGCCAGCAGTTACGGACAGGGACGGGAAAAACTGTTTTTT. Translation gives CASSYGQGREKLFF.

This clone was counted between two and nine times. The CDR3 DNA reads as TGTGCCAGCAGCGTATTGGGCAGGGGAGAGACTGAAGCTTTCTTT. It codes for CASSVLGRGETEAFF. V and J are TRBV9 and TRBJ1-1; TRBD1 is a possible D gene (6 bases). The germline V gene has CDR1 SGDLS and CDR2 YYNGEE. This CDR3 spans 15 amino acids. The ends were cut back, 1 base at V and 5 bases at J, with 15 bases in the middle.

V usage is TRBV7-9 and J usage is TRBJ1-4; D is possibly TRBD1 (5 bases). In germline, CDR1 is SEHNR, CDR2 FQNEAQ (reference sequence). This CDR3 spans 15 amino acids. Trimming took 1 base from V and 4 from J, leaving 10 bases between them. CDR3 loop: CASSLGGGVNEKLFF. CDR3 DNA: TGTGCCAGCAGCTTAGGCGGGGGAGTTAATGAAAAACTGTTTTTT.

This clone appeared a single time. The rearrangement links TRBV19 to TRBJ1-1; TRBD1 is a possible D gene (6 bases). CDR1 is LNHDA and CDR2 is SQIVND in the germline V gene (reference sequence). V was cut by 5 bases and J by 1 base, with 14 bases left in between. The CDR3 totals 15 residues. This CDR3 reads CASSLGIRGNTEAFF. In DNA, the CDR3 is TGTGCCAGTAGTCTGGGTATCAGGGGGAACACTGAAGCTTTCTTT.

This clone was counted once. Other DNA sequences from this sample encode an identical CDR3 as well. This sequence joins TRBV5-1 and TRBJ2-5, with 8 bases that match TRBD1. The CDR3 is 13 residues long. CDR1 and CDR2 from the germline V gene are SGHRS and YFSETQ. Trimming cost V 4 bases and J 5 bases; bases outside gene matches: 4. CDR3 bases: TGCGCCAGCAGCCCGACAGGGGTGGAGACCCAGTACTTC. As protein: CASSPTGVETQYF. The entire variable domain, with the rest obtained from reference TRBV5-1 and TRBJ2-5, is as follows: KAGVTQTPRYLIKTRGQQVTLSCSPISGHRSVSWYQQTPGQGLQFLFEYFSETQRNKGNFPGRFSGRQFSNSRSEMNVSTLELGDSALYLCASSPTGVETQYFGPGTRLLVL.